This TCR beta chain was identified in a study of vaccination effects on CD4 cells after COVID-19 (dated by TCRdb to 2021 to 2024). The study in broad terms: The ViraFEST assay stimulated PBMC with viral peptide pools and then used TCR sequencing to identify antigen-specific CD4+ T cell clonotypes by expansion. Two doses of either the BNT162b2 or the mRNA-1273 mRNA SARS-CoV-2 vaccine were administered to participants. Pre-vaccine samples from two convalescent patients were drawn 16 days and one week before the first dose, 142 and 148 days after COVID-19 diagnosis. A few million PBMC per well were cultured in IMDM with around 5.3% human AB serum, 10 IU/ml IL-2 and gentamicin, plus 10 ug/ml peptides. SARS-CoV-2 spike-specific CD4+ TCR repertoires from before and after mRNA vaccination were compared in COVID-19 convalescent patients and in infection-naive vaccine recipients. A total of 10 COVID-19 convalescent patients and several SARS-CoV-2-naive healthy vaccine recipients were included in the full study. Cultures from other donors in the study were sequenced with the Oncomine TCR Beta short-read assay on an Illumina iSeq 100.

Trimming accounts for 3 bases at V and 7 bases at J, while the number of junction bases matched to no gene is 7. CDR1 and CDR2, per the germline V gene, are SNHLY and FYNNEI. Including the terminal cysteine and phenylalanine, the CDR3 comprises 16 residues. The DNA shown is the 48-base CDR3, in frame from base 1. Notes on this clone: Its antigen target is currently unknown. No base qualities exist here, and no much larger clone lies one base off it.

After around ten days of culture, CD4+ T cells were isolated with the EasySep CD4+ T cell isolation kit. PCR-confirmed SARS-CoV-2 infection had occurred in convalescent patients between March and December 2020, before the Alpha, Beta and Delta variants emerged in the United States. On days 3 and 7, half of the culture medium was replaced with fresh IL-2-containing medium. Unless otherwise noted, each peptide stimulation condition was cultured in triplicate wells. PBMC were separated from whole blood using Ficoll-Paque Plus gradient centrifugation and were then either cryopreserved at -140C or used fresh. The QIAamp micro DNA kit was used to extract genomic DNA from the cultured CD4+ T cells. Broad study findings and their caveats: The study was limited by a small number of convalescent patients, and early post-infection timepoints were lacking. In convalescent patients, the post-vaccine spike-reactive repertoire consisted mainly of new vaccine-induced clones, largely distinct from infection-induced clones. Both infection-induced and vaccine-induced clones contracted markedly at late post-vaccination timepoints, which is consistent with waning T cell responses.

Library construction relied on the immunoSEQ multiplex PCR assay. TCR beta CDR3 sequencing was performed on DNA from the cultured, isolated CD4+ T cells. The original methods were these. Non-productive TCR sequences were removed, reads were trimmed to the CDR3 region, and CDR3s of at least 7 amino acids were retained. Antigen-specific clonotypes were identified using the MANAFEST web app by comparison of expansion in peptide wells against reference cultures. For clones to be considered positive, expansion at FDR<0.05 versus reference and all other wells, an odds ratio above 5, and a frequency above 0.1% in two replicate wells were required. Clonotypes significantly expanded in SARS-CoV-2 spike wells and in at least one common cold coronavirus spike condition were defined as cross-reactive. Levenshtein distance calculated with the stringdist R package was used to assess CDR3 similarity, and unrooted trees were constructed with ape in R 3.6.1. The table comes from immuneACCESS by way of TCRdb, which keeps in-frame sequences with V and J called. Part of the clones is missing from these tables; in studies checked, under half for an unresolved V gene and the rest for unknown reasons. Clone size and V and J calls were adopted from that table, with D and trimming inferred from the DNA. A total of some 50,000 clones appear in this sample, approximately 74% of them only once. The ten largest clones take up roughly 8.7% of the sample.

The TCR originated in a human donor who had a prior SARS-CoV-2 infection. The sequencing used CD4+ T cells from PBMCs cultured without peptide, collected before COVID-19 vaccination. The V and J segments used are TRBV2 and TRBJ1-4, and TRBD1 matches 11 of the central bases. The CDR3: CASSDRTGGMGEKLFF. DNA sequence: TGTGCCAGCAGTGATCGGACAGGGGGCATGGGTGAAAAACTGTTTTTT.